Each of the 4 T cell receptor beta chains below was sequenced from the same sample in a study of regulatory and conventional T cells in RAG deficiency. Sequenced by immunoSEQ multiplex PCR; TCRdb stores in-frame clones only, minus some. The profile covers 30,000 to 40,000 clones, with 75% to 90% appearing a single time and roughly 13% taken by the ten largest. These data are also associated with another study on regulatory T cells. That investigation notes: The primer mix had 52 TRBV and 13 TRBJ primers.

The sequenced sample consisted of CD8+ T cells sorted from blood. Receptors were obtained from a human donor in good health.

V gene TRBV11-2 combines with J gene TRBJ2-1; weak D call: TRBD1 (5 bases). Trimming took 6 bases from V and 8 from J, leaving 11 bases between them. In germline, CDR1 is SGHAT, CDR2 FQNNGV. The CDR3 loop spans 12 amino acids. The CDR3 nucleotides are TGTGCCAGCAGACTCCAGGGCGATGAGCAGTTCTTC. Protein: CASRLQGDEQFF.

This clone was picked up one time. The chain employs TRBV30 and TRBJ1-1, with 7 bases matching TRBD1. CDR1 and CDR2 from the germline V gene are GTSNPN and SVGIG (reference sequence). With V trimmed by 3 bases and J by 2 bases, 3 bases remained unmatched. The CDR3 totals 13 residues. For the CDR3, the DNA is TGTGCCTGGAGCAGGGGGTCCAACACTGAAGCTTTCTTT. Its protein product is CAWSRGSNTEAFF. Supplemented by reference TRBV30 and TRBJ1-1, the full variable domain reads SQTIHQWPATLVQPVGSPLSLECTVEGTSNPNLYWYRQAAGRGLQLLFYSVGIGQISSEVPQNLSASRPQDRQFILSSKKLLLSDSGFYLCAWSRGSNTEAFFGQGTRLTVV.

The chain joins TRBV6-5 to TRBJ2-7; D is possibly TRBD1 (5 bases). CDR1 is MNHEY and CDR2 is SVGAGI in the germline V gene. V gave up 8 bases and J gave up 2 bases, with 10 bases separating them. CDR3 length equals 12 residues. The CDR3 loop is CASGAGPYEQYF. The CDR3 DNA reads as TGTGCCAGCGGGGCTGGTCCCTACGAGCAGTACTTC.

This clone came up a few times. The V call is TRBV7-9, the J call TRBJ1-3; TRBD1 is a possible D gene (5 bases). Germline V gene lookup returns CDR1 SEHNR and CDR2 FQNEAQ (reference sequence). V was shortened by 10 bases and J by 1 base, with 8 bases between the two germline ends. The CDR3 consists of 12 residues. The CDR3 reads CAIWGSGNTIYF. CDR3 nucleotides: TGTGCCATCTGGGGGTCTGGAAACACCATATATTTT.